The clone carrying this T cell receptor (beta chain) turned up a few times. The source of the sample is a study of early T cells in non-severe SARS-CoV-2 infection. Overall study context: Chains stayed unpaired after sequencing of bulk RNA from unsorted whole blood.

Researchers attached unique molecular identifiers to individual cDNA molecules. A single record per CDR3 protein comes from TCRdb applying MiXCR to the 5' RACE reads. Here the sample spans some 77,000 distinct CDR3 sequences, about a sixth being singletons. Trimming removed 6 bases at V and 8 bases at J, with 19 bases between. The CDR3 has 15 residues. The chain uses TRBV12-3 or TRBV12-4 and TRBJ1-4; D is ambiguous. The sequenced sample consisted of whole blood. This receptor was taken from an adult who was a healthcare worker with PCR-confirmed SARS-CoV-2 infection or an uninfected control (not recorded which). The CDR3 region has the DNA TGTGCCAGCAGCCTAGGCGGACGGAGAGACGAAAAACTGTTTTTT. Translating it yields CASSLGGRRDEKLFF.